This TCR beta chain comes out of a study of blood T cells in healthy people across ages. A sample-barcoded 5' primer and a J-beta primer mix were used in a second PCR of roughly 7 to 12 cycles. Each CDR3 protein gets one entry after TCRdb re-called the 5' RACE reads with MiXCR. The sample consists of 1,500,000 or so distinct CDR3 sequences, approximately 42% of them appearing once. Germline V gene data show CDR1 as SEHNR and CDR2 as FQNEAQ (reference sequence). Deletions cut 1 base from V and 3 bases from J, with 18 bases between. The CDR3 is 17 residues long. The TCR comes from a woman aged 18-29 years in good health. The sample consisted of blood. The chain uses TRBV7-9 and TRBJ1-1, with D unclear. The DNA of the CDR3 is TGTGCCAGCAGCTTAGGGACCAGAGTCATGAGGGACACTGAAGCTTTCTTT. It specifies CASSLGTRVMRDTEAFF. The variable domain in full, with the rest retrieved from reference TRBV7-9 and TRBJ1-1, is DTGVSQNPRHKITKRGQNVTFRCDPISEHNRLYWYRQTLGQGPEFLTYFQNEAQLEKSRLLSDRFSAERPKGSFSTLEIQRTEQGDSAMYLCASSLGTRVMRDTEAFFGQGTRLTVV.